This T cell receptor (beta chain) is from a study of graft-versus-host responses after intestinal transplantation. Looking at the study overall: Isolated intestinal, liver-intestinal, or multivisceral transplants were what recipients had. Following induction with anti-thymocyte globulin, all recipients were given tacrolimus and steroids for roughly three years.

Here immunoSEQ multiplex PCR was the method, and the copy in TCRdb shows in-frame clones only, minus some. Here the sample spans approximately 10,000 clones, 60% to 85% being singletons. Germline assignment: CDR1 KGHSH and CDR2 LQKENI. The CDR3 extends over 17 amino acids. With 0 bases removed from V and 0 bases from J, the gap between germline ends came to 9 bases. The sequenced sample was PBMCs, obtained about 490 days after intestinal transplant. The sequence was collected from a human patient who received an intestinal transplant, so some T cells may come from the graft donor. The chain has TRBV18 and TRBJ2-6; perhaps TRBD1 as D (6 bases). The DNA of the CDR3 is TGTGCCAGCTCACCACCCCGGACAGCCTCTGGGGCCAACGTCCTGACTTTC. This translates into CASSPPRTASGANVLTF.